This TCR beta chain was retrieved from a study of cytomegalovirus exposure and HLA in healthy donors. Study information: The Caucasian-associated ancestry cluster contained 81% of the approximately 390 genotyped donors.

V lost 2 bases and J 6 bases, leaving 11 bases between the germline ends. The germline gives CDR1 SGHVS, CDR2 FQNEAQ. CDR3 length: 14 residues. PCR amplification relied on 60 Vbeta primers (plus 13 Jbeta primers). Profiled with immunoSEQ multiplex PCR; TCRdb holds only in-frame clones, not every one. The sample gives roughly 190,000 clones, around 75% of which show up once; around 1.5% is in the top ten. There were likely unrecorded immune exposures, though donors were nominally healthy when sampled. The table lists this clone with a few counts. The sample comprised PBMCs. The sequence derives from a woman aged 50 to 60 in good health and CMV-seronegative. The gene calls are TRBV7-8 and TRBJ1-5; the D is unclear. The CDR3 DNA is TGTGCCAGCAGCTTAAGAGGGCCGCTTCAGCCCCAGCATTTT. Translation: CASSLRGPLQPQHF.